One T cell receptor beta chain is described in this entry. Antigen unknown. With 1 base removed from V and 7 bases from J, the gap between germline ends came to 14 bases. Germline loops: CDR1 MGHRA, CDR2 YSYEKL. The CDR3 extends over 15 amino acids. The sample belongs to a study of early T cells in non-severe SARS-CoV-2 infection. Study details: Unsorted whole-blood RNA was sequenced in bulk, leaving chains unpaired. Study-level findings and limits: Matching with VDJdb favored anti-spike CD8 responses (missing private and CD4 specificities).

Each single cDNA molecule received a unique molecular identifier. TCRdb reanalysed the 5' RACE reads using MiXCR and keeps one entry per CDR3 protein. The sample includes over 30,000 distinct CDR3 sequences, 5% to 6% of them seen just once. The TCR comes from an adult who was a healthcare worker with PCR-confirmed SARS-CoV-2 infection or an uninfected control (not recorded which). This rearrangement joins TRBV4-1 to TRBJ2-1, with D tentatively TRBD2 (6 bases). The sample was whole blood, taken at baseline. The CDR3 DNA follows: TGCGCCAGCAGCCAAGTATCGAGGGAGGTAAATGAGCAGTTCTTC. Amino acids: CASSQVSREVNEQFF.